What follows are 6 T cell receptor beta chains derived from one specimen sequenced in a study of beta chain features in type 1 diabetes. TCRB transcripts that were expressed got sequenced, as all of the isolated RNA had been reverse transcribed. The protocol was immunoSEQ multiplex PCR, while the TCRdb copy is restricted to in-frame clones and leaves out a portion. The profile covers under 300,000 clones, with 8% appearing a single time and roughly 0.94% taken by the ten largest. Material: central memory CD4+ T cells from blood. Every receptor here comes from a woman in her late teens or twenties in good health.

The chain employs TRBV7-2 and TRBJ2-5, with TRBD2 matching over 10 bases. With V trimmed by 3 bases and J by 5 bases, 0 bases remained unmatched. Looked up from germline, CDR1 is SGHTA and CDR2 is FQGNSA. This CDR3 is built from 13 residues. Here the CDR3 DNA reads TGTGCCAGCAGCTTGACTAGCGGGGAGACCCAGTACTTC. It encodes CASSLTSGETQYF.

The V and J genes are TRBV7-9 and TRBJ2-3; D is unclear. The CDR3 runs to 12 residues. CDR1 SEHNR and CDR2 FQNEAQ come from the germline V gene (reference sequence). Trimming left V 5 bases short and J 4 bases short, with 7 bases between. CDR3 region: CASSPRSDTQYF. CDR3 DNA: TGTGCCAGCAGCCCCCGCTCAGATACGCAGTATTTT.

This clone was counted ten times or more. The J gene is TRBJ2-1, the V gene TRBV11-1; no clear D. From germline, CDR1 is SGHAT and CDR2 FQDESV (reference sequence). The V gene lost 3 bases and the J gene lost 6 bases, with 3 bases spanning the gap. CDR3 length: 11 residues. The CDR3 sequence: CASSLVNEQFF. CDR3 nucleotides: TGTGCCAGCAGCTTGGTCAATGAGCAGTTCTTC.

In this sample, this clone turned up once. The chain links TRBV4-2 to TRBJ1-6; TRBD1 matches 9 bases. From germline, CDR1 is LGHNA and CDR2 YNFKEQ. This CDR3 is 15 amino acids long. After removal of 4 bases from V and 8 bases from J, the junction contained 6 bases not matched to a gene. DNA of the CDR3: TGTGCCAGCAGCCGTAACCGGGACAGGGATTCACCCCTCCACTTT. The encoded protein is CASSRNRDRDSPLHF.

This clone has just a few counts. The chain couples TRBV11-2 to TRBJ2-5; no clear D. This CDR3 is built from 11 residues. Germline V gives CDR1 SGHAT, CDR2 FQNNGV. Between the trimmed V and J ends, which lost 5 bases and 2 bases, there was a span of 3 bases. CDR3 protein: CASSIQETQYF. The CDR3 DNA follows: TGTGCCAGCAGCATTCAAGAGACCCAGTACTTC.

This clone came up a few times. This chain joins TRBV9 and TRBJ2-5; D assignment may be TRBD1 or TRBD2 (6 bases each). The length of the CDR3 is 15 residues. Germline CDR1 is SGDLS and CDR2 is YYNGEE. Trimming shortened V by 4 bases and J by 0 bases, and 13 bases separated the two germline ends. In DNA, the CDR3 is TGTGCCAGCAGCACCGGGGGCCTGTACCAAGAGACCCAGTACTTC. It yields the protein CASSTGGLYQETQYF.